The 19 T cell receptor beta chains given below trace back to one sample, sequenced in a study of T cell repertoires in cytomegalovirus infection. These receptors are not linked to any known antigen. TCRdb re-called the reads through MiXCR, storing one row per CDR3 protein. The sample holds 370,000 or so distinct CDR3 sequences; roughly 34% are singletons and the top ten take about 14%. Sequences were derived from cultured PBMCs, sampled from culture after CMV antigen stimulation. The receptors stem from a human donor in good health (CMV status not recorded). Some clones in this sample may be carry-over from other donors' samples.

The chain recombines TRBV12-3 or TRBV12-4 with TRBJ1-1; D is unclear. This CDR3 has 13 residues. Trimming took off 4 bases at V and 1 base at J, with 7 bases between the two ends. The CDR3 nucleotides are TGTGCCAGCAGTTCCCGTTCGAACACTGAAGCTTTCTTT. Translated: CASSSRSNTEAFF.

The chain recombines TRBV14 with TRBJ2-7, with D hard to call. The ends were cut back, 0 bases at V and 3 bases at J, with 3 bases in the middle. This CDR3 spans 12 amino acids. CDR1 is SGHDN and CDR2 is FVKESK in the germline V gene. CDR3 in DNA: TGTGCCAGCAGCCAAGATTTCTACGAGCAGTACTTC. Its protein is CASSQDFYEQYF. The full variable domain, with the rest looked up from reference TRBV14 and TRBJ2-7, is EAGVTQFPSHSVIEKGQTVTLRCDPISGHDNLYWYRRVMGKEIKFLLHFVKESKQDESGMPNNRFLAERTGGTYSTLKVQPAELEDSGVYFCASSQDFYEQYFGPGTRLTVT.

This clonotype was observed a handful of times. The genes are TRBV20-1 and TRBJ1-6; D not certain. Germline loops: CDR1 DFQATT, CDR2 SNEGSKA (reference sequence). The CDR3 covers 17 residues. Trimming took 2 bases from V and 0 from J, leaving 14 bases between them. The DNA of the CDR3 is TGCAGTGCTAGAAGAGTCGGGTTAAGCTCCTATAATTCACCCCTCCACTTT. It yields the protein CSARRVGLSSYNSPLHF.

This clonotype was recorded many times. V is TRBV7-2 and J is TRBJ1-1, with a possible D match to TRBD1 (5 bases). V dropped 2 bases and J dropped 2 bases, with 12 bases sitting between them. The CDR3 consists of 15 residues. Germline lookup yields CDR1 SGHTA and CDR2 FQGNSA. This CDR3 reads CASSLPTVINTEAFF. CDR3 DNA sequence: TGTGCCAGCAGCTTACCGACAGTTATTAACACTGAAGCTTTCTTT.

The J gene is TRBJ2-1, the V gene TRBV12-3 or TRBV12-4; D remains unclear. The CDR3 covers 14 residues. V lost 4 bases, J lost 3 bases, and 10 bases lay in between. The CDR3 coding sequence is TGTGCCAGCAGTTATTTACTCCTCTACAATGAGCAGTTCTTC. Translated: CASSYLLLYNEQFF.

The chain is built from TRBV19 and TRBJ2-3; D is unclear. CDR1 LNHDA and CDR2 SQIVND come from the germline V gene (reference sequence). CDR3 length: 14 amino acids. With 3 bases removed from V and 5 bases from J, the gap between germline ends came to 12 bases. CDR3 coding DNA: TGTGCCAGTAGTATTAATGGGAATCGAGATACGCAGTATTTT. Translating gives CASSINGNRDTQYF.

V is TRBV5-8 and J is TRBJ2-3; D possibly uses TRBD1 or TRBD2 (5 bases each). Germline lookup yields CDR1 SGHTS and CDR2 YDEGEE. The CDR3 has 14 amino acids. Trimming took 2 bases from V and 7 from J, leaving 14 bases between them. DNA for the CDR3: TGTGCCAGCAGCTTCCCGGGACCCTCCTATACGCAGTATTTT. Translating it yields CASSFPGPSYTQYF.

The CDR3 nucleotides read TGTGCCAGCAGTTATTTGGTTAGCGCTATTTATAACACCGGGGAGCTGTTTTTT. This gives the protein CASSYLVSAIYNTGELFF. V usage is TRBV6-5 and J usage is TRBJ2-2; a possible D gene is TRBD2 (5 bases). The germline V gene encodes CDR1 MNHEY and CDR2 SVGAGI. The V end lost 3 bases, the J end lost 2 bases, and 19 bases lay between the germline ends. This CDR3 region has 18 residues.

J is TRBJ2-1 and V is TRBV28; TRBD1 is a possible D gene (6 bases). This CDR3 is 19 amino acids long. Germline V CDR1 and CDR2: MDHEN, SYDVKM. Between the trimmed V and J ends, which lost 6 bases and 3 bases, there was a span of 27 bases. CDR3 sequence: CASRNTEGGGGQIYNEQFF. CDR3 DNA: TGTGCCAGCAGGAACACAGAAGGCGGTGGGGGCCAAATCTACAATGAGCAGTTCTTC.

The V call is TRBV19, the J call TRBJ1-5, with TRBD1 as a possible D gene (6 bases). Germline CDR1 and CDR2: LNHDA and SQIVND (reference sequence). The ends were cut back, 3 bases at V and 7 bases at J, with 16 bases in the middle. This CDR3 is 15 amino acids long. The CDR3 DNA reads TGTGCCAGTAGTATTTCTACAGGGACGAGGCAGCCCCAGCATTTT. Its translation: CASSISTGTRQPQHF.

CDR3 loop: CASSWAPQETQYF. CDR3 bases: TGTGCCAGCAGTTGGGCCCCCCAAGAGACCCAGTACTTC. The genes are TRBV6-2 or TRBV6-3 and TRBJ2-5; D not certain. CDR3 length: 13 amino acids. Germline CDR1 reads MNHEY; CDR2 reads SVGEGT. The ends were cut back, 4 bases at V and 1 base at J, with 7 bases in the middle.

This clonotype was found once. The rearrangement uses TRBV6-2 or TRBV6-3 and TRBJ1-5, with no clear D. Germline CDR1 is MNHEY and CDR2 is SVGEGT. Deletions cut 3 bases from V and 9 bases from J, with 12 bases between. This CDR3 spans 13 amino acids. The CDR3 DNA is TGTGCCAGCAGTTATACCGGCGGAGGGCCCCAGCATTTT. Residues: CASSYTGGGPQHF.

This clonotype was counted a few times. CDR3 loop: CASSSSGSYEQYF. CDR3 in DNA: TGTGCCAGTAGTTCCTCCGGGTCCTACGAGCAGTACTTC. The V call is TRBV19, the J call TRBJ2-7; D is uncertain. V lost 5 bases, J lost 1 base, and 9 bases lay in between. The CDR3 runs 13 residues. The germline V gene encodes CDR1 LNHDA and CDR2 SQIVND (reference sequence).

The CDR3 DNA is TGTGCCAGCAGTTTACAGGCCATTACCTACGAGCAGTACTTC. Protein sequence: CASSLQAITYEQYF. The chain recombines TRBV28 with TRBJ2-7; D not resolved. This CDR3 has 14 amino acids. Germline V gene sequence: CDR1 MDHEN, CDR2 SYDVKM. V gave up 2 bases and J gave up 2 bases, with 10 bases separating them.

This clonotype was detected only a few times. CDR3 DNA sequence: TGCGCCAGCAGCTTGGTTCCCTTTTTAGCGGGAGTGGAGACCCAGTACTTC. The encoded protein is CASSLVPFLAGVETQYF. The chain joins TRBV5-1 to TRBJ2-5; 9 bases fit TRBD2. Germline V CDR1 and CDR2: SGHRS, YFSETQ. The CDR3 consists of 17 residues. J lost 5 bases, V lost 0 bases, and 11 bases had no gene match.

This clonotype appeared a few times. The V gene is TRBV5-1, the J gene TRBJ2-5, with 11 bases lining up with TRBD2. CDR1 and CDR2 from the germline V gene are SGHRS and YFSETQ. The CDR3 has 16 amino acids. Trimming at V came to 1 base and at J to 5 bases, leaving 7 bases not matched to a gene. The CDR3 DNA reads TGCGCCAGCAGCTTGTCCGGGACTAGCGGCGGGGAGACCCAGTACTTC. Translating it yields CASSLSGTSGGETQYF.

The table lists this clonotype with many counts. V usage is TRBV7-2 and J usage is TRBJ1-2; a possible D gene is TRBD1 (5 bases). CDR3 length: 16 residues. With 2 bases removed from V and 5 bases from J, the gap between germline ends came to 18 bases. Germline CDR1 and CDR2: SGHTA and FQGNSA. CDR3 DNA: TGTGCCAGCAGCTTAATAAAGGCTGGGGGGTTATATGGCTACACCTTC. Its translation is CASSLIKAGGLYGYTF. The full variable domain, with the rest looked up from reference TRBV7-2 and TRBJ1-2, is GAGVSQSPSNKVTEKGKDVELRCDPISGHTALYWYRQSLGQGLEFLIYFQGNSAPDKSGLPSDRFSAERTGGSVSTLTIQRTQQEDSAVYLCASSLIKAGGLYGYTFGSGTRLTVV.

This clonotype appeared a few times. The rearrangement joins TRBV12-3 or TRBV12-4 to TRBJ2-1; D call uncertain. Trimming shortened V by 5 bases and J by 0 bases, and 11 bases separated the two germline ends. The CDR3 has 15 residues. The CDR3 reads CASSTRLSSYNEQFF. The CDR3 region has the DNA TGTGCCAGCAGTACACGTTTGAGCTCCTACAATGAGCAGTTCTTC.

This clonotype showed up many times. The V and J genes are TRBV7-3 and TRBJ2-1; the match to TRBD2 covers 8 bases. The germline CDR1 and CDR2 sequences are SGHTA and FQGTGA. Germline trimming cut 2 bases from V and 3 bases from J; bases unmatched to any gene: 6. This CDR3 spans 16 amino acids. The CDR3 region has the DNA TGTGCCAGCAGCTTATCGGCGGGAGGAGGCTACAATGAGCAGTTCTTC. This translates into CASSLSAGGGYNEQFF.